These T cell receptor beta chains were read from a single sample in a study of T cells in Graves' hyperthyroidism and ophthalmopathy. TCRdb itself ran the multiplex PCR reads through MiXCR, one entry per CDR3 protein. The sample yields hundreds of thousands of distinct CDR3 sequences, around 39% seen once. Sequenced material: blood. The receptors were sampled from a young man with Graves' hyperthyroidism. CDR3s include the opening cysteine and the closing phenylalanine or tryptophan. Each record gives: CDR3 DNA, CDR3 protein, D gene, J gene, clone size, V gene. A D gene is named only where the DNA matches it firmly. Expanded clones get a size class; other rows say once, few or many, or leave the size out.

CDR3 DNA: TGCAGCGTTGAAGGCGGGACAGGGAACGGGGCCAACGTCCTGACTTTC; CDR3 protein: CSVEGGTGNGANVLTF; D gene: TRBD1; J gene: TRBJ2-6; clone size: -; V gene: TRBV29-1
CDR3 DNA: TGTGCCAGCAGCTTAACGCAATTGGACACTGAAGCTTTCTTT; CDR3 protein: CASSLTQLDTEAFF; D gene: -; J gene: TRBJ1-1; clone size: -; V gene: TRBV2
CDR3 DNA: TGTGCCAGCAGTTTTGACAGGGGTGTAGTGAATCAGCCCCAGCATTTT; CDR3 protein: CASSFDRGVVNQPQHF; D gene: TRBD1; J gene: TRBJ1-5; clone size: many; V gene: TRBV2
CDR3 DNA: TGCAGTGCTAGACTACAGGGTGTCAATCAGCCCCAGCATTTT; CDR3 protein: CSARLQGVNQPQHF; D gene: -; J gene: TRBJ1-5; clone size: many; V gene: TRBV20-1
CDR3 DNA: TGTGCCAGCAGCTTAGAGGGGGCTTACGGCTACACCTTC; CDR3 protein: CASSLEGAYGYTF; D gene: TRBD1; J gene: TRBJ1-2; clone size: many; V gene: TRBV7-8
CDR3 DNA: TGCAGTGCTGGGGGTGGGTATAGCAATCAGCCCCAGCATTTT; CDR3 protein: CSAGGGYSNQPQHF; D gene: -; J gene: TRBJ1-5; clone size: many; V gene: TRBV20-1
CDR3 DNA: TGTGCCAGTAGTAAGGCGGGGAGCTACGAGCAGTACTTC; CDR3 protein: CASSKAGSYEQYF; D gene: -; J gene: TRBJ2-7; clone size: -; V gene: TRBV19
CDR3 DNA: TGCAGTGCTAGAATGAGGGGGAACTCCTACGAGCAGTACTTC; CDR3 protein: CSARMRGNSYEQYF; D gene: -; J gene: TRBJ2-7; clone size: once; V gene: TRBV20-1
CDR3 DNA: TGTGCCAGCAGGGTGGACGGGACAGCTAACTATGGCTACACCTTC; CDR3 protein: CASRVDGTANYGYTF; D gene: TRBD1; J gene: TRBJ1-2; clone size: many; V gene: TRBV2
CDR3 DNA: TGTGCCACCAGCCCCCCCCCGGGGTCTGGGGCCAACGTCCTGACTTTC; CDR3 protein: CATSPPPGSGANVLTF; D gene: -; J gene: TRBJ2-6; clone size: many; V gene: TRBV15